This TCR beta chain came from a study of CD8 T cells in ankylosing spondylitis. Making use of molecular barcodes, quantitative 5'-RACE generated TCR beta libraries. TCRdb called the 5' RACE reads again in MiXCR, with one record for every CDR3 protein. The repertoire includes 700,000 or so distinct CDR3 sequences, roughly 19% of them detected once, and 19% sits in the top ten. Comments on this clonotype: What it recognizes is unknown.

The germline V and J ends were trimmed by 6 bases and 6 bases, with 15 bases remaining between them. CDR3 length equals 13 residues. CDR1 and CDR2 (germline): DFQATT, SNEGSKA (reference sequence). Regarding the study as a whole: Typical of ankylosing spondylitis blood, it appeared, was a TCR beta motif of seven to nine highly homologous variants. Some motif variants were previously reported in reactive arthritis synovial fluid and blood. Matched ankylosing spondylitis synovial fluid reportedly contained a significantly enriched population of disease-linked clones.

V gene TRBV20-1 combines with J gene TRBJ2-1, with unresolved D. This sequence was found in a male donor with ankylosing spondylitis. Sequencing used blood, either unsorted or a sorted T cell fraction (not recorded which). The CDR3 reads CSAADVTGNEQFF. The CDR3 nucleotides read TGCAGTGCCGCGGACGTGACGGGCAATGAGCAGTTCTTC.